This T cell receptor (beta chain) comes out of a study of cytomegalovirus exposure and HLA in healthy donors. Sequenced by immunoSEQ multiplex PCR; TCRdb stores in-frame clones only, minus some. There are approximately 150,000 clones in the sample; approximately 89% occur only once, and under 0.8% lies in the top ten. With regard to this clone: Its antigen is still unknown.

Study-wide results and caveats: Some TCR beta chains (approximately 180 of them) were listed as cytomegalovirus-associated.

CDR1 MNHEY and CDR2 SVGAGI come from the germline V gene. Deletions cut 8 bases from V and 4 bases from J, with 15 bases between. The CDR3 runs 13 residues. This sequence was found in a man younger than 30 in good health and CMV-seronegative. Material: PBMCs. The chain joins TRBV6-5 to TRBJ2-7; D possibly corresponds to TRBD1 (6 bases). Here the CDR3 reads CASEGHSDYEQYV. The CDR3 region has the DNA TGTGCCAGCGAGGGACATTCAGATTACGAGCAGTACGTC.